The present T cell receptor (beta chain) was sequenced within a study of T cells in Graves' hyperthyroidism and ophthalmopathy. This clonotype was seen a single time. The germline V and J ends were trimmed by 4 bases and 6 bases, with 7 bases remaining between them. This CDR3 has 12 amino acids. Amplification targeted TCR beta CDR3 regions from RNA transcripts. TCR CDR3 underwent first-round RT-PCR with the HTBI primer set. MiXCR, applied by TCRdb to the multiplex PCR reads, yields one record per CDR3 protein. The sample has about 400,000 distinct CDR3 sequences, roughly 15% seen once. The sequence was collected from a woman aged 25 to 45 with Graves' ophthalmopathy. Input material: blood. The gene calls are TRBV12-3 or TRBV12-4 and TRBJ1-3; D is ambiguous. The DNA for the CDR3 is TGTGCCAGCAGTTCCGCAGTAAACACCATATATTTT. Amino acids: CASSSAVNTIYF.